Here is one TCR beta chain with its context. Its specific antigen is unknown. The input lacks base qualities; no much larger clone sits a single base away. The library came from PCR. For sequencing, an Illumina HiSeq 2500 was employed. TCR libraries were prepared with molecular barcoding, using unique molecular identifiers to normalize TCRbeta repertoire quantification. TCRdb handled the public reads itself, with Q25 trimming in fastp and clone calling in MiXCR, and kept productive beta chains. Each entry merges the rows of one CDR3 protein and shows their most common DNA and genes. This sample has about 980,000 distinct CDR3 sequences in its table, and around 30% of those were observed once. The ten top clones hold roughly 31% of the sample. This entry comes from a study of T-cell reconstitution after alpha-beta-depleted transplantation in children (dated by TCRdb to the mid-2010s). Context from the whole study: Using TCR repertoire profiling, the study followed T-cell immune reconstitution in a quantitative way in children after TCRalphabeta/CD19-depleted allogeneic hematopoietic cell transplantation. What the study reported, not specific to this receptor: Apparently early alphabetaT-cell count recovery about two months after transplant reportedly relied on only several hundred rapidly expanded clones derived from non-depleted graft cells. The frequencies of hyperexpanded clones fell over the following months, and after one year, T-cell counts and TCRbeta diversity were mostly attributed to newly produced T cells. In some patients, the high TCRbeta diversity seen at day 60 was put down to recipient T cells and intrathymic progenitors that had survived conditioning.

The CDR3 measures 13 amino acids from cysteine to phenylalanine. Only the CDR3 DNA is retained, 39 bases long and in frame from the first base. A distance of 10 bases separates the germline ends of V and J, which lose 3 bases and 5 bases respectively. The germline V gene sets CDR1 to KGHSH and CDR2 to LQKENI. This specimen's treatment or condition label, per the study, means: allogeneic hematopoietic cell transplantation with graft depleted of TCRalphabeta T cells and CD19 B cells. Transplant recipients were children who received TCRalphabeta/CD19-depleted allogeneic hematopoietic cell grafts. The receptor's source is a boy in the first two years of life who had a stem cell transplant for SCID, so the T cells may come from the graft donor. The chain uses TRBV18 and TRBJ2-5; the D gene lacks a confident call. The material was PBMCs, mostly from graft donor cells, obtained 360 days after TCRalphabeta/CD19-depleted stem cell transplant. CDR3 sequence: CASSPSQRETQYF. Read as DNA, the sequence is TGTGCCAGCTCACCGAGTCAGAGGGAGACCCAGTACTTC.